This T cell receptor (beta chain) was found in a study of blood T cell repertoires in COVID-19. Background on the study: T cells, B-cell-depleted T cells, or PBMCs provided the cDNA or gDNA that served as material.

Authors' data handling: The authors estimated nucleated cell counts from reference gene primer amplification. Clones were read by immunoSEQ multiplex PCR, and TCRdb kept only the in-frame ones, dropping some. The V and J calls and clone size were taken over from that table, and D and trimming were inferred from the DNA. The sample contains fewer than 250,000 clones, 83% of which appear only once. V gave up 6 bases and J gave up 2 bases; unmatched junction bases: 7. The CDR3 is 14 amino acids. CDR1 is GTSNPN, CDR2 SVGIG, per germline (reference sequence). The sequenced sample was peripheral blood. The receptor was isolated from a man aged 45-65 years with active or convalescent COVID-19. The chain recombines TRBV30 with TRBJ2-1; 7 bases map to TRBD2. The CDR3 coding sequence is TGTGCCTGCCCTCAAGCGGGGACCTACAATGAGCAGTTCTTC. Amino acid sequence: CACPQAGTYNEQFF.